A single T cell receptor beta chain is shown here with its context. Antigen specificity is unknown. The CDR3 length is 14 residues. In germline, CDR1 is SGHTA, CDR2 FQGNSA. The V end lost 2 bases, the J end lost 2 bases, and 10 bases lay between the germline ends. Library preparation (for TCRbeta) was performed with unique molecular identifiers. MiXCR, run by TCRdb on the PCR reads, gives a single entry per CDR3 protein. The sample yields fewer than 550,000 distinct CDR3 sequences, roughly a tenth seen once. These data come from a study of T-cell reconstitution after alpha-beta-depleted transplantation in children. Study-level results: Reported findings indicate that, about two months after transplant, alpha-beta T cells came from several hundred expanded clones, which were derived from non-depleted graft cells.

V usage is TRBV7-2 and J usage is TRBJ2-7; possibly TRBD1 for D (6 bases). The receptor's source is a child under 10 years old with inherited bone marrow failure, due to receive a stem cell transplant. This specimen was PBMCs, taken before TCRalphabeta/CD19-depleted stem cell transplant. CDR3 in DNA: TGTGCCAGCAGCTTAAGAGAGGGGGCCTACGAGCAGTACTTC. Protein: CASSLREGAYEQYF.